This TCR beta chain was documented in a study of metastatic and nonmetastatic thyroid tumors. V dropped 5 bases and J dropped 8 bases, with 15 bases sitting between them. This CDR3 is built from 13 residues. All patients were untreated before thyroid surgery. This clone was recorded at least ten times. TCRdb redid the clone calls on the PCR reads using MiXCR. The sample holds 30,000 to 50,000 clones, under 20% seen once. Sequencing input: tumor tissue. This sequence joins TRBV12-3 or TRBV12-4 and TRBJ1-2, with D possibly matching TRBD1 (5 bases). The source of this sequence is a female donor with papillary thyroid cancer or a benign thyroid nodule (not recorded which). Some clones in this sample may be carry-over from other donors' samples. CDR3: CASSDSYQQGYTF. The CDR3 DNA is TGTGCCAGCAGTGACAGCTACCAGCAGGGCTACACCTTC.